What follows describes a single TCR beta chain. As yet, its antigen is unknown. CDR3 length: 17 amino acids. With 1 base removed from V and 1 base from J, the gap between germline ends came to 16 bases. Germline-derived CDR1 and CDR2 are SEHNR and FQNEAQ (reference sequence). This sample is part of a study of response to subunit inactivated influenza vaccine. The study's findings and limits: That few new T cells are recruited by each seasonal influenza vaccination was the authors' suggestion.

TCRdb reanalysed the RT-PCR reads using MiXCR and keeps one entry per CDR3 protein. The sample lists about 700,000 distinct CDR3 sequences; about 15% were seen once. The TCR sequence derives from a man aged 50-59 years who received an inactivated influenza vaccine. The source was PBMCs from blood, collected about 11 days after vaccination. The rearrangement uses TRBV7-9 and TRBJ1-1; D not resolved. Here the CDR3 DNA reads TGTGCCAGCAGCTTAGATAGAGAGGAGGTTAGGAACACTGAAGCTTTCTTT. Translation gives CASSLDREEVRNTEAFF.